This passage covers 13 T cell receptor beta chains from one sample sequenced in a study of T cells in tumors after PD-1 blockade. TCRdb's table, derived via immunoSEQ multiplex PCR, lists solely in-frame clones and lacks some. The top ten hold approximately 12% of the sample, which has about 8,200 clones, about 62% seen once. Time point described: second of two post-therapy site-matched biopsies roughly 2 months apart. This specimen consisted of tumor tissue, obtained after anti-PD-1 treatment. The receptors come from a human donor with basal cell carcinoma.

V gene TRBV28 combines with J gene TRBJ2-7; 7 nucleotides agree with TRBD1. CDR3 size: 13 residues. Germline V CDR1 and CDR2: MDHEN, SYDVKM. V shed 3 bases, J shed 4 bases, and the junction held 3 bases outside the gene matches. CDR3 sequence: CASSLQGVYEQYF. The CDR3 nucleotides are TGTGCCAGCAGTTTGCAGGGGGTATACGAGCAGTACTTC. The full variable domain, completed using reference TRBV28 and TRBJ2-7, is DVKVTQSSRYLVKRTGEKVFLECVQDMDHENMFWYRQDPGLGLRLIYFSYDVKMKEKGDIPEGYSVSREKKERFSLILESASTNQTSMYLCASSLQGVYEQYFGPGTRLTVT.

This chain links TRBV5-6 with TRBJ1-2; unclear D gene. Germline CDR1 and CDR2: SGHDT and YYEEEE. The V gene lost 0 bases and the J gene lost 6 bases, with 9 bases spanning the gap. The length of the CDR3 is 13 residues. The CDR3 region has the DNA TGTGCCAGCAGCTTGGGATCGGAGGATGGCTACACCTTC. It yields the protein CASSLGSEDGYTF.

This chain joins TRBV7-9 and TRBJ1-1; D is unclear. Trimming stripped 2 bases from V and 1 base from J, with 5 bases between. Germline assignment: CDR1 SEHNR and CDR2 FQNEAQ (reference sequence). The CDR3 runs 13 residues. CDR3: CASSLSQNTEAFF. DNA of the CDR3: TGTGCCAGCAGCTTAAGTCAGAACACTGAAGCTTTCTTT. Filled out from reference TRBV7-9 and TRBJ1-1, the complete variable domain reads DTGVSQNPRHKITKRGQNVTFRCDPISEHNRLYWYRQTLGQGPEFLTYFQNEAQLEKSRLLSDRFSAERPKGSFSTLEIQRTEQGDSAMYLCASSLSQNTEAFFGQGTRLTVV.

The gene calls are TRBV12-2 and TRBJ1-5; the D call TRBD1 from the table was never checked on the DNA. TRBV12-2 is a recognized pseudogene. This CDR3 spans 14 amino acids. The CDR3, as DNA: TGTGCAAGTCGCCCGGGACAGGTGAATCAGCCCCAGCATTTT. This gives the protein CASRPGQVNQPQHF.

J is TRBJ2-7 and V is TRBV11-3; a weak D match, TRBD2 (5 bases). The CDR3 is 16 residues long. V was cut by 8 bases and J by 0 bases, with 20 bases left in between. CDR1 and CDR2 (germline): SGHNT, YENEEA. The CDR3 DNA follows: TGTGCCAGCGATTCCCGAAACAGTGGACTCTCCTACGAGCAGTACTTC. Translation: CASDSRNSGLSYEQYF. Based on the CDR3 plus reference TRBV11-3 and TRBJ2-7, the full variable domain is EAGVVQSPRYKIIEKKQPVAFWCNPISGHNTLYWYLQNLGQGPELLIRYENEEAVDDSQLPKDRFSAERLKGVDSTLKIQPAELGDSAVYLCASDSRNSGLSYEQYFGPGTRLTVT.

By share, this clone ranks as medium-sized. The chain is built from TRBV27 and TRBJ2-2, with 13 bases identical to TRBD2. Germline V gene data show CDR1 as MNHEY and CDR2 as SMNVEV (reference sequence). J was trimmed by 7 bases and V by 6 bases; bases with no gene match: 11. CDR3 length: 17 residues. This CDR3 reads CASSLLLAGGPGGELFF. The CDR3 DNA is TGTGCCAGCAGCCTACTACTAGCGGGGGGGCCTGGCGGGGAGCTGTTTTTT.

This chain links TRBV5-6 with TRBJ2-7; a possible D gene is TRBD1 (6 bases). This CDR3 region has 14 residues. The germline V gene has CDR1 SGHDT and CDR2 YYEEEE. Trimming cost V 1 base and J 2 bases, with 10 bases left between them. CDR3 DNA: TGTGCCAGCAGCTTGTGGGACAAGCCCTACGAGCAGTACTTC. This translates into CASSLWDKPYEQYF.

V and J are TRBV6-5 and TRBJ2-7, with D possibly matching TRBD2 (5 bases). Germline CDR1 and CDR2: MNHEY and SVGAGI. The CDR3 totals 12 residues. The germline V and J ends were trimmed by 7 bases and 1 base, with 8 bases remaining between them. The CDR3 bases are TGTGCCAGCATCGGGGAGTCCTACGAGCAGTACTTC. Translating it yields CASIGESYEQYF.

V usage is TRBV28 and J usage is TRBJ1-2; no clear D gene. The CDR3 runs to 13 residues. V was clipped by 2 bases and J by 3 bases, with 7 bases between them. The germline V gene has CDR1 MDHEN and CDR2 SYDVKM. Here the CDR3 DNA reads TGTGCCAGCAGTTTAAGCAGGTACTATGGCTACACCTTC. Its protein is CASSLSRYYGYTF.

This sequence joins TRBV3-1 (or the pseudogene TRBV3-2) and TRBJ2-3; D might be TRBD1 (6 bases). Germline V gene sequence: CDR1 LGHDT, CDR2 YNNKEL (reference sequence). V lost 3 bases, J lost 3 bases, and 10 bases lay in between. The length of the CDR3 is 14 residues. DNA for the CDR3: TGTGCCAGCAGCCACGACAGGCTTACAGATACGCAGTATTTT. It encodes CASSHDRLTDTQYF.

This clone occurred a few times. V usage is TRBV6-5 and J usage is TRBJ1-1, with 7 nucleotides matching TRBD1. The junction had 6 bases not matched to a gene; V was cut back by 8 bases and J by 0 bases. The CDR3 has 14 residues. Germline lookup yields CDR1 MNHEY and CDR2 SVGAGI. Here the CDR3 reads CASCFTGVNTEAFF. The CDR3 region has the DNA TGTGCCAGCTGCTTCACAGGGGTGAACACTGAAGCTTTCTTT.

The CDR3 nucleotides are TGTGCCAGTAGTCCGGACAGGGGGCATAATCCCGAAGCTTTCTTT. Its translation is CASSPDRGHNPEAFF. The chain joins TRBV19 to TRBJ1-1; 11 bases match TRBD1. This CDR3 is 15 amino acids long. The V segment lost 5 bases and the J segment 8 bases; nucleotides outside the gene matches: 10. The V gene's germline CDR1 is LNHDA and CDR2 SQIVND (reference sequence).

The chain joins TRBV18 to TRBJ1-1; D gene unclear. Germline V gene lookup returns CDR1 KGHSH and CDR2 LQKENI. V dropped 4 bases and J dropped 3 bases, with 15 bases sitting between them. The CDR3 sequence is 15 residues long. CDR3 in amino acids: CASSQNSGTDTEAFF. CDR3 DNA sequence: TGTGCCAGCTCACAAAACTCTGGCACAGACACTGAAGCTTTCTTT.